The 8 T cell receptor beta chains presented below share a single source sample, sequenced in a study of beta chain features in type 1 diabetes. Sequencing targeted expressed TCRB transcripts, as all isolated RNA had been reverse transcribed. The protocol was immunoSEQ multiplex PCR, while the TCRdb copy is restricted to in-frame clones and leaves out a portion. The sample shows around 430,000 clones, roughly 31% of them seen only once. Material: naive CD4+ T cells from blood. These receptors all stem from a man aged 18 to 35 in good health.

There are a few counts of this clone. The rearrangement links TRBV7-8 to TRBJ2-7, with 7 bases that match TRBD1. Germline CDR1 is SGHVS and CDR2 is FQNEAQ. The CDR3 covers 14 residues. The J segment lost 4 bases and the V segment lost 6 bases, leaving 9 bases of the junction unmatched. Written as DNA, the CDR3 is TGTGCCAGCAGACCAGGGGGATTCGCATACGAGCAGTACTTC. It is translated as CASRPGGFAYEQYF. Variable domain in full (rest from reference TRBV7-8 and TRBJ2-7): GAGVSQSPRYKVAKRGQDVALRCDPISGHVSLFWYQQALGQGPEFLTYFQNEAQLDKSGLPSDRFFAERPEGSVSTLKIQRTQQEDSAVYLCASRPGGFAYEQYFGPGTRLTVT.

This rearrangement joins TRBV7-9 to TRBJ2-7, with 15 bases matching TRBD2. CDR1 and CDR2 (germline): SEHNR, FQNEAQ (reference sequence). CDR3 length equals 16 residues. V was pared by 3 bases and J by 5 bases, with 5 bases of the junction left unmatched. The chain's CDR3 is CASSLGTSGRSHEQYF. CDR3 bases: TGTGCCAGCAGCTTGGGGACTAGCGGGAGGTCCCACGAGCAGTACTTC.

The chain employs TRBV7-6 and TRBJ2-1; 16 nucleotides agree with TRBD2. Germline V lookup: CDR1 SGHVS, CDR2 FNYEAQ. The CDR3 totals 19 residues. The ends lost 1 base at V and 4 bases at J; junction bases unmatched: 7. The CDR3 DNA reads TGTGCCAGCAGCTTAGACCCTGGGACTAGCGGGAGGGAATACAATGAGCAGTTCTTC. Encoded protein: CASSLDPGTSGREYNEQFF.

This chain connects TRBV5-6 to TRBJ1-1; D remains ambiguous. The CDR3 is 15 residues long. V was clipped by 3 bases and J by 0 bases, with 12 bases between them. The germline V gene encodes CDR1 SGHDT and CDR2 YYEEEE. The CDR3 here is CASSSGPTMNTEAFF. The CDR3 DNA sequence: TGTGCCAGCAGCTCCGGGCCTACCATGAACACTGAAGCTTTCTTT. Filled out from reference TRBV5-6 and TRBJ1-1, the complete variable domain reads DAGVTQSPTHLIKTRGQQVTLRCSPKSGHDTVSWYQQALGQGPQFIFQYYEEEERQRGNFPDRFSGHQFPNYSSELNVNALLLGDSALYLCASSSGPTMNTEAFFGQGTRLTVV.

There are a few counts of this clone. This chain uses TRBV7-2 with TRBJ2-1, with 9 bases matching TRBD1. Germline CDR1 reads SGHTA; CDR2 reads FQGNSA. J was trimmed by 10 bases and V by 5 bases; bases with no gene match: 3. The CDR3 runs 12 residues. CDR3 loop: CASSQDRGEQFF. The CDR3 DNA sequence: TGTGCCAGCAGCCAAGACAGGGGGGAGCAGTTCTTC.

V usage is TRBV4-3 and J usage is TRBJ2-1; TRBD1 agrees at 7 bases. The CDR3 covers 16 residues. V lost 1 base to trimming and J lost 0 bases; unmatched junction nucleotides: 3. Germline V gene data show CDR1 as LGHNA and CDR2 as YSLEER. Written as DNA, the CDR3 is TGCGCCAGCAGCCAAGGACAGGGAAACTCCTACAATGAGCAGTTCTTC. Translation gives CASSQGQGNSYNEQFF.

The V call is TRBV10-3, the J call TRBJ2-3, with D uncertain. Trimming took off 4 bases at V and 2 bases at J, with 7 bases between the two ends. CDR1 is ENHRY, CDR2 SYGVKD, per germline. The CDR3 extends over 13 amino acids. The CDR3 sequence: CAISGTPTDTQYF. DNA of the CDR3: TGTGCCATCAGTGGTACGCCCACAGATACGCAGTATTTT.

The chain joins TRBV7-8 to TRBJ2-3, with 9 bases aligning to TRBD2. J was trimmed by 6 bases and V by 3 bases; bases with no gene match: 7. Germline CDR1 SGHVS, CDR2 FQNEAQ. This CDR3 comprises 15 residues. The CDR3 loop is CASSFIAGAVDTQYF. For the CDR3, the DNA is TGTGCCAGCAGCTTCATAGCGGGAGCGGTTGATACGCAGTATTTT.